The 2 T cell receptor beta chains listed next were all sequenced from one sample in a study of cytomegalovirus exposure and HLA in healthy donors. A multiplex PCR was run with 60 Vbeta primers and 13 Jbeta primers. Here immunoSEQ multiplex PCR was the method, and the copy in TCRdb shows in-frame clones only, minus some. The table includes around 250,000 clones, approximately 82% detected once. The sample taken for sequencing was PBMCs. The source is a woman aged 60-70 years in good health and CMV-seropositive.

The V call is TRBV28, the J call TRBJ1-1, with D unresolved. There are 12 residues in the CDR3. Germline CDR1 reads MDHEN; CDR2 reads SYDVKM. Trimming removed 6 bases from V and 13 bases from J, with 18 bases in between. The CDR3 reads CASREDPGEDFF. Here the CDR3 DNA reads TGTGCCAGCAGGGAGGACCCAGGTGAGGATTTCTTT.

Points on this clone: The sample contains more than one DNA sequence encoding this CDR3. V gene TRBV7-9 combines with J gene TRBJ1-1, with D perhaps matching TRBD1 (5 bases). Trimming left V 6 bases short and J 1 base short, with 9 bases between. From germline, CDR1 is SEHNR and CDR2 FQNEAQ (reference sequence). The CDR3 is 13 amino acids. The CDR3 loop is CASSLQGNTEAFF. The DNA of the CDR3 is TGTGCCAGCAGTCTTCAGGGGAACACTGAAGCTTTCTTT.